This is a list of T cell receptor beta chains from one sample in a study of cytomegalovirus exposure and HLA in healthy donors. Sequenced by immunoSEQ multiplex PCR; TCRdb stores in-frame clones only, minus some. Here the sample spans over 200,000 clones, roughly 84% being singletons. Sequences were obtained from PBMCs. These receptors all stem from a human donor in good health. CDR3s include the opening cysteine and the closing phenylalanine or tryptophan. A D gene is named only where the DNA matches it firmly. A clone size is listed for some rows: how often the clone was seen (once, few, many), or a class if it is expanded.

V,D,J,size,CDR3,DNA
TRBV7-3,NA,TRBJ1-1,NA,CASSLTGNRNTEAFF,TGTGCCAGCTCCCTGACGGGGAATCGGAACACTGAAGCTTTCTTT
TRBV6-6,NA,TRBJ2-7,few,CASSYPPRDIYEQYF,TGTGCCAGCAGTTACCCCCCCCGAGACATCTACGAGCAGTACTTC
TRBV7-9,NA,TRBJ1-1,NA,CASSLSRGEAFF,TGTGCCAGCAGCTTATCCAGGGGTGAAGCTTTCTTT
TRBV2,TRBD1,TRBJ2-7,few,CASRFPGTGLYEQYF,TGTGCCAGCAGATTCCCCGGGACAGGTCTCTACGAGCAGTACTTC
TRBV28,TRBD2,TRBJ2-1,NA,CASSLTDGRWGTEQFF,TGTGCCAGCAGTCTAACGGACGGGAGGTGGGGTACGGAGCAGTTCTTC
TRBV29-1,NA,TRBJ2-5,NA,CSLGPGLETQYF,TGCAGCCTAGGCCCAGGGCTAGAGACCCAGTACTTC
TRBV6-5,NA,TRBJ2-1,NA,CASSRDSYNEQFF,TGTGCCAGCAGCCGGGACTCCTACAATGAGCAGTTCTTC
TRBV5-1,NA,TRBJ2-1,NA,CASSPDDRSYNEQFF,TGCGCCAGCAGCCCGGATGACAGATCCTACAATGAGCAGTTCTTC
TRBV6-6,NA,TRBJ2-3,few,CASSPRVVAEADTQYF,TGTGCCAGCAGTCCCCGCGTGGTAGCGGAGGCAGATACGCAGTATTTT
TRBV29-1,TRBD1,TRBJ1-1,few,CSVALAGGSTEAFF,TGCAGCGTTGCATTGGCAGGGGGTTCCACTGAAGCTTTCTTT
TRBV9,TRBD1,TRBJ2-7,NA,CASSVDPTGAHEQYF,TGTGCCAGCAGCGTAGATCCGACAGGGGCTCACGAGCAGTACTTC
TRBV5-3,NA,TRBJ2-1,NA,CARSLAGSSYNEQFF,TGTGCCAGAAGCTTGGCGGGGAGCTCCTACAATGAGCAGTTCTTC
TRBV29-1,TRBD1,TRBJ1-4,few,CSVAVQGTEKLFF,TGCAGCGTTGCGGTACAGGGGACGGAAAAACTGTTTTTT
TRBV9,TRBD1,TRBJ2-2,NA,CASSVFSGGYTGELFF,TGTGCCAGCAGCGTTTTTTCAGGGGGTTACACCGGGGAGCTGTTTTTT
TRBV7-3,NA,TRBJ2-5,once,CASSLSGFQETQYF,TGTGCCAGCAGCTTAAGTGGCTTTCAAGAGACCCAGTACTTC
TRBV27,TRBD1,TRBJ2-7,NA,CASSFREGQGNEQYF,TGTGCCAGCAGTTTTCGAGAGGGACAGGGGAACGAGCAGTACTTC
TRBV7-9,NA,TRBJ2-1,NA,CASSLMSSSYNEQFF,TGTGCCAGCAGCTTGATGTCCAGCTCCTACAATGAGCAGTTCTTC
TRBV30,TRBD1,TRBJ1-2,few,CARGQGVSGYTF,TGTGCCCGGGGACAGGGTGTCTCTGGCTACACCTTC
TRBV23-1,NA,TRBJ2-4,NA,CASSQDSAAKNIQYF,TGCGCCAGCAGTCAGGACAGTGCGGCCAAAAACATTCAGTACTTC
TRBV6-1,TRBD1,TRBJ1-5,NA,CASRGQQTSNQPQHF,TGTGCCAGCAGGGGACAGCAGACTAGCAATCAGCCCCAGCATTTT
TRBV30,TRBD1,TRBJ1-5,few,CAWSVSLRQGCHF,TGTGCCTGGAGTGTAAGCCTCCGACAGGGTTGTCATTTT
TRBV11-3,NA,TRBJ2-7,NA,CASSLGAGAYEQYF,TGTGCCAGCAGCTTGGGAGCGGGTGCCTACGAGCAGTACTTC
TRBV4-1,TRBD1,TRBJ1-4,NA,CASSLDRVTGKLFF,TGCGCCAGCAGTCTGGACAGGGTCACTGGAAAACTGTTTTTT
TRBV19,NA,TRBJ2-1,NA,CASGGSSYNEQFF,TGTGCCAGCGGCGGTAGCTCCTACAATGAGCAGTTCTTC
TRBV27,NA,TRBJ2-5,NA,CASSQPPDQETQYF,TGTGCCAGCAGTCAACCCCCGGACCAAGAGACCCAGTACTTC
TRBV25-1,NA,TRBJ1-3,NA,CASSDAASGNTIYF,TGTGCCAGCAGTGACGCGGCCTCTGGAAACACCATATATTTT
TRBV7-9,TRBD2,TRBJ2-5,NA,CASSLNLAGRETQYF,TGTGCCAGCAGCTTAAACCTAGCGGGACGGGAGACCCAGTACTTC
TRBV7-6,TRBD2,TRBJ2-7,NA,CASSSLAGENEQYF,TGTGCCAGCAGCTCCTTAGCGGGAGAGAACGAGCAGTACTTC
TRBV19,TRBD1,TRBJ1-5,NA,CASSPPGQGVNQPQHF,TGTGCCAGTAGTCCCCCGGGACAGGGTGTCAATCAGCCCCAGCATTTT
TRBV6-6,NA,TRBJ2-1,NA,CASSYVREPYNEQFF,TGTGCCAGCAGTTACGTCCGGGAGCCATACAATGAGCAGTTCTTC
TRBV11-3,NA,TRBJ2-1,NA,CASSLTGAAGEQFF,TGTGCCAGCAGCTTAACGGGAGCTGCGGGTGAGCAGTTCTTC
TRBV28,NA,TRBJ2-2,NA,CASSLWETFELGTGELFF,TGTGCCAGCAGTTTATGGGAGACTTTCGAGCTCGGCACCGGGGAGCTGTTTTTT
TRBV5-5,TRBD2,TRBJ2-1,NA,CASSRSGSSYNEQFF,TGTGCCAGCAGCCGGAGCGGGAGCTCCTACAATGAGCAGTTCTTC
TRBV4-1,TRBD1,TRBJ1-6,NA,CASSQARGTGGLPLHF,TGCGCCAGCAGCCAAGCTCGGGGAACAGGGGGCCTCCCCCTCCACTTT
TRBV7-2,TRBD2,TRBJ2-5,NA,CASSLPSAGAYQETQYF,TGTGCCAGCAGCTTACCTTCGGCGGGAGCGTACCAAGAGACCCAGTACTTC
TRBV7-3,NA,TRBJ2-7,once,CASSPAQGTYEQYF,TGTGCCAGCAGCCCCGCCCAGGGTACCTACGAGCAGTACTTC
TRBV18,NA,TRBJ2-1,NA,CASPNSRVYNEQFF,TGTGCCAGCCCAAATAGCCGAGTTTACAATGAGCAGTTCTTC
TRBV6-1,TRBD1,TRBJ1-1,NA,CASSGQGAIGTEAFF,TGTGCCAGCAGTGGACAGGGGGCGATCGGAACTGAAGCTTTCTTT
TRBV2,NA,TRBJ1-5,NA,CASSETGNQPQHF,TGTGCCAGCAGTGAGACAGGCAATCAGCCCCAGCATTTT
TRBV28,TRBD2,TRBJ2-1,NA,CATGLAGWDEQFF,TGTGCCACAGGACTAGCTGGATGGGATGAGCAGTTCTTC
TRBV2,TRBD2,TRBJ2-4,NA,CASSEGGSGAGGDIQYF,TGTGCCAGCAGTGAAGGGGGATCGGGGGCCGGGGGGGACATTCAGTACTTC
TRBV7-9,NA,TRBJ1-4,NA,CASSADSPNEKLFF,TGTGCCAGCAGCGCTGACAGCCCAAATGAAAAACTGTTTTTT
TRBV29-1,TRBD2,TRBJ2-1,NA,CSVKGTSGTYNEQFF,TGCAGCGTTAAGGGGACTAGCGGAACCTACAATGAGCAGTTCTTC
TRBV9,TRBD2,TRBJ2-1,few,CASSGPGSSGSPRSNEQFF,TGTGCCAGCAGCGGGCCCGGGAGTAGCGGGAGTCCCCGGTCCAATGAGCAGTTCTTC
TRBV20-1,NA,TRBJ2-7,NA,CSASPGYEQYF,TGCAGTGCTAGCCCGGGCTACGAGCAGTACTTC
TRBV6-5,TRBD2,TRBJ2-7,once,CASSYASGSLYEQYF,TGTGCCAGCAGTTACGCTAGCGGGAGCCTCTACGAGCAGTACTTC
TRBV28,NA,TRBJ2-4,NA,CASRLTGKNIQYF,TGTGCCAGCAGGCTAACAGGGAAAAACATTCAGTACTTC
TRBV5-1,NA,TRBJ1-1,few,CASSLQVLNTEAFF,TGCGCCAGCAGCCTACAGGTCTTGAACACTGAAGCTTTCTTT
TRBV6-4,TRBD2,TRBJ2-1,NA,CASSRRGESYNEQFF,TGTGCCAGCAGTCGACGGGGGGAGTCCTACAATGAGCAGTTCTTC
TRBV7-3,TRBD2,TRBJ2-2,NA,CASSPRGLAGTGELFF,TGTGCCAGCAGCCCAAGGGGGCTAGCGGGAACCGGGGAGCTGTTTTTT
TRBV6-1,TRBD1,TRBJ2-7,NA,CASSGTGVNEQYF,TGTGCCAGCAGTGGGACAGGGGTCAACGAGCAGTACTTC
TRBV6-1,NA,TRBJ2-1,NA,CASREPGGTSNEQFF,TGTGCCAGCAGGGAACCGGGCGGGACCAGCAATGAGCAGTTCTTC
TRBV5-8,NA,TRBJ2-7,NA,CASSTPGLLGRYEQYF,TGTGCCAGCAGCACCCCGGGACTCCTAGGACGGTACGAGCAGTACTTC
TRBV18,NA,TRBJ2-2,NA,CASSPGQNTGELFF,TGTGCCAGCTCACCGGGACAGAACACCGGGGAGCTGTTTTTT
TRBV7-9,TRBD2,TRBJ2-5,NA,CASSAPTSGSETQYF,TGTGCCAGCAGCGCGCCGACTAGCGGGAGTGAGACCCAGTACTTC
TRBV30,TRBD2,TRBJ2-1,NA,CAWSRQLAVYNEQFF,TGTGCCTGGAGTAGGCAGCTAGCGGTGTACAATGAGCAGTTCTTC
TRBV29-1,NA,TRBJ2-1,NA,CSVHKTYNEQFF,TGCAGCGTGCACAAGACCTACAATGAGCAGTTCTTC